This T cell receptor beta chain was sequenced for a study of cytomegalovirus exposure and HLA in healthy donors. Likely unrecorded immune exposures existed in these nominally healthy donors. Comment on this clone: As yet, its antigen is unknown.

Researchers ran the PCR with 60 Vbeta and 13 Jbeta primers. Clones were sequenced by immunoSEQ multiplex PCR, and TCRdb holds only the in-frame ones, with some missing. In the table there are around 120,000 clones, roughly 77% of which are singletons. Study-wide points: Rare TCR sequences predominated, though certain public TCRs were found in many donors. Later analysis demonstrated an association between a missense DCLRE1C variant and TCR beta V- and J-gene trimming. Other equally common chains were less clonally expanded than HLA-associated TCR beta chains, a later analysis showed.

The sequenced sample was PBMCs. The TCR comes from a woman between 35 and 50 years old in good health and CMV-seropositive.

CDR3 nucleotides: TGTGCCAGCAGCCGACCAGGGGTTAACTATGGCTACACCTTC. It is translated as CASSRPGVNYGYTF. The V call is TRBV11-2, the J call TRBJ1-2; D may be TRBD1 (6 bases). The ends were cut back, 5 bases at V and 1 base at J, with 11 bases in the middle. Germline assignment: CDR1 SGHAT and CDR2 FQNNGV. CDR3 size: 14 residues.